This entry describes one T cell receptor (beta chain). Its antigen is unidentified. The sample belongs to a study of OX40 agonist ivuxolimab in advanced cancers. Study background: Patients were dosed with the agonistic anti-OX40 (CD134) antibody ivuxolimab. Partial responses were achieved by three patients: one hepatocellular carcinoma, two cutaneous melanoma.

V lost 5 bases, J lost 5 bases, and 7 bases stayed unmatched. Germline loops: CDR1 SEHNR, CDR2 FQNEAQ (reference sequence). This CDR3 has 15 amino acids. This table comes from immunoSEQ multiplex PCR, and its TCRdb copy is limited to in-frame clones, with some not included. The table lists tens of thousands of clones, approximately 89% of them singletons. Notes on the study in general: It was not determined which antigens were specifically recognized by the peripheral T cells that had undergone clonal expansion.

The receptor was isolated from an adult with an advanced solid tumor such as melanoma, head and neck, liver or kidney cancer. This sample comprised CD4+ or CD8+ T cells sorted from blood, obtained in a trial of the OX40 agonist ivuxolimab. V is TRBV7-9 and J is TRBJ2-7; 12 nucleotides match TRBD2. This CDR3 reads CASSRTRLAGDEQYF. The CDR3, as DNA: TGTGCCAGCAGCCGAACCCGACTAGCGGGAGACGAGCAGTACTTC. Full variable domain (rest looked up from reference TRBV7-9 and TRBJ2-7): DTGVSQNPRHKITKRGQNVTFRCDPISEHNRLYWYRQTLGQGPEFLTYFQNEAQLEKSRLLSDRFSAERPKGSFSTLEIQRTEQGDSAMYLCASSRTRLAGDEQYFGPGTRLTVT.